The T cell receptor beta chain described here comes from a study of T cell repertoires in cytomegalovirus infection. V lost 1 base, J lost 4 bases, and 8 bases lay in between. Germline loops: CDR1 MGHRA, CDR2 YSYEKL. CDR3 length equals 14 residues. Regarding this clonotype: Its target is not known.

TCRdb reanalysed the reads using MiXCR and keeps one entry per CDR3 protein. This table holds roughly 500,000 distinct CDR3 sequences, roughly a third found once. The J gene is TRBJ2-1, the V gene TRBV4-1, with D unresolved. This material consisted of cultured PBMCs, taken from culture after CMV antigen stimulation. This clonotype originated in a human donor in good health (CMV status not recorded). Some clones in this sample may be carry-over from other donors' samples. CDR3 bases: TGCGCCAGCAGCCAAGCGTATGCATACAATGAGCAGTTCTTC. Translation gives CASSQAYAYNEQFF.